The 20 T cell receptor beta chains in this list originate from one sample, sequenced in a study of CD8 T cells in ankylosing spondylitis. General observations from the study: Made up of about eight highly homologous variants, a TCR beta motif appeared characteristic of ankylosing spondylitis blood.

TCRdb redid the calling of the 5' RACE reads with MiXCR, one entry per CDR3 protein. The sample lists 350,000 to 550,000 distinct CDR3 sequences, approximately 26% occurring once. Their antigens remain unidentified. The sample taken for sequencing was blood, either unsorted or a sorted T cell fraction (not recorded which). These receptors were collected from a male donor with ankylosing spondylitis.

The V call is TRBV5-1, the J call TRBJ1-1, with 7 bases that match TRBD1. Germline V gene lookup returns CDR1 SGHRS and CDR2 YFSETQ. The CDR3 covers 16 residues. The ends lost 2 bases at V and 3 bases at J; junction bases unmatched: 10. The chain's CDR3 is CASSFRTGSTDTEAFF. The CDR3 nucleotides are TGCGCCAGCAGCTTTCGGACAGGCTCCACGGACACTGAAGCTTTCTTT. Full variable domain (outside the CDR3, taken from reference TRBV5-1 and TRBJ1-1): KAGVTQTPRYLIKTRGQQVTLSCSPISGHRSVSWYQQTPGQGLQFLFEYFSETQRNKGNFPGRFSGRQFSNSRSEMNVSTLELGDSALYLCASSFRTGSTDTEAFFGQGTRLTVV.

Only a few counts were recorded for this clonotype. The V and J genes are TRBV20-1 and TRBJ1-1; 9 bases map to TRBD1. The CDR3 is 15 amino acids. Germline assignment: CDR1 DFQATT and CDR2 SNEGSKA (reference sequence). The V gene end was trimmed by 0 bases and the J gene end by 4 bases; junction bases not matched to a gene: 6. The CDR3 sequence is CSARDLGQGSTEAFF. The CDR3 DNA reads as TGCAGTGCTAGAGACCTGGGACAGGGAAGCACTGAAGCTTTCTTT.

CDR3 amino acids: CASSPGSAANYGYTF. CDR3 DNA: TGTGCCAGCTCACCTGGGTCGGCAGCTAACTATGGCTACACCTTC. The chain joins TRBV18 to TRBJ1-2; D gene uncertain. Germline V gene data show CDR1 as KGHSH and CDR2 as LQKENI. V was cut by 3 bases and J by 0 bases, with 11 bases left in between. This CDR3 comprises 15 residues.

The gene calls are TRBV5-1 and TRBJ1-1; D is possibly TRBD1 (6 bases). Trimming pared 0 bases from V and 3 bases from J, leaving 12 bases between. This CDR3 is built from 15 residues. CDR1 and CDR2 from the germline V gene are SGHRS and YFSETQ. Written as DNA, the CDR3 is TGCGCCAGCAGCTTGGGGTCAGGGGATGACACTGAAGCTTTCTTT. Encoded protein: CASSLGSGDDTEAFF.

This clonotype was recorded a few times. The chain links TRBV5-1 to TRBJ2-1; 13 nucleotides align to TRBD2. The V gene's germline CDR1 is SGHRS and CDR2 YFSETQ. V lost 4 bases to trimming and J lost 7 bases; unmatched junction nucleotides: 2. The CDR3 consists of 14 residues. The CDR3 region has the DNA TGCGCCAGCAGCACGGGACTAGCGGGGAATGAGCAGTTCTTC. Protein sequence: CASSTGLAGNEQFF.

V and J are TRBV9 and TRBJ1-5; TRBD1 aligns across 7 bases. Losses at the gene ends were 4 bases for V and 5 bases for J; bases not matched to a gene: 6. Per germline, CDR1 SGDLS and CDR2 YYNGEE. The length of the CDR3 is 14 residues. The CDR3 DNA sequence: TGTGCCAGCAGCCCCACAGGGGCGGATCAGCCCCAGCATTTT. Translation gives CASSPTGADQPQHF.

The V and J genes are TRBV11-2 and TRBJ1-4, with D hard to call. Germline lookup yields CDR1 SGHAT and CDR2 FQNNGV. The CDR3 has 15 residues. Trimming took 1 base from V and 0 from J, leaving 6 bases between them. The chain's CDR3 is CASSLARATNEKLFF. The CDR3 DNA sequence: TGTGCCAGCAGCTTAGCCCGTGCAACTAATGAAAAACTGTTTTTT.

This chain joins TRBV11-2 and TRBJ2-7, with a weak D call TRBD2 (6 bases). This CDR3 is 16 amino acids long. The ends were cut back, 5 bases at V and 0 bases at J, with 17 bases in the middle. Germline-derived CDR1 and CDR2 are SGHAT and FQNNGV. DNA of the CDR3: TGTGCCAGCAGCGCAAAAGGAGGGGCCGTCTCCTACGAGCAGTACTTC. As protein: CASSAKGGAVSYEQYF.

The chain couples TRBV19 to TRBJ2-2; D gene unclear. Germline V gene sequence: CDR1 LNHDA, CDR2 SQIVND (reference sequence). This CDR3 contains 13 residues. Trimming stripped 1 base from V and 6 bases from J, with 6 bases between. CDR3 in amino acids: CASSIGQSGELFF. The DNA for the CDR3 is TGTGCCAGTAGTATAGGCCAGTCCGGGGAGCTGTTTTTT. Looking up the rest from reference TRBV19 and TRBJ2-2 gives the full variable domain: DGGITQSPKYLFRKEGQNVTLSCEQNLNHDAMYWYRQDPGQGLRLIYYSQIVNDFQKGDIAEGYSVSREKKESFPLTVTSAQKNPTAFYLCASSIGQSGELFFGEGSRLTVL.

As for this clonotype: A read error is possible here, since a much larger clone lies one base away. The chain is built from TRBV10-3 and TRBJ2-1, with 16 bases matching TRBD2. With 7 bases clipped from V and 8 bases from J, the junction kept 5 bases outside the gene matches. Germline lookup yields CDR1 ENHRY and CDR2 SYGVKD. The CDR3 consists of 15 residues. The DNA of the CDR3 is TGTGCCATCATGGGGACTAGCGGGAGGGTTGATGAGCAGTTCTTC. It translates to CAIMGTSGRVDEQFF.

This clonotype was recorded at least ten times. This rearrangement joins TRBV12-3 or TRBV12-4 to TRBJ2-1, with D tentatively TRBD2 (7 bases). V lost 10 bases, J lost 4 bases, and 17 bases lay in between. The CDR3 covers 14 residues. The CDR3 protein is CATLGGGAYNEQFF. The CDR3 DNA follows: TGTGCCACCTTAGGGGGGGGAGCTTACAATGAGCAGTTCTTC.

The chain is built from TRBV10-3 and TRBJ1-1, with 7 positions matching TRBD1. The CDR3 totals 14 residues. The junction had 9 bases not matched to a gene; V was cut back by 6 bases and J by 5 bases. The germline gives CDR1 ENHRY, CDR2 SYGVKD. CDR3 in DNA: TGTGCCATCAGGAGGCAGGGGGAAGGAACTGAAGCTTTCTTT. This gives the protein CAIRRQGEGTEAFF.

The chain has TRBV30 and TRBJ1-2, with D perhaps TRBD1 (6 bases). Trimming pared 4 bases from V and 14 bases from J, leaving 17 bases between. The CDR3 has 11 amino acids. Germline V gene lookup returns CDR1 GTSNPN and CDR2 SVGIG (reference sequence). CDR3 in DNA: TGTGCCTGGACGAGGGGGGGAATGGGAACCTTC. Its translation is CAWTRGGMGTF.

CDR3 sequence reads: CASSQDRDEQYF. The CDR3 DNA reads TGTGCCAGCAGCCAGGACAGGGACGAGCAGTACTTC. The chain couples TRBV7-8 to TRBJ2-7; 8 nucleotides line up with TRBD1. The V gene's germline CDR1 is SGHVS and CDR2 FQNEAQ. V was pared by 5 bases and J by 5 bases, with 2 bases of the junction left unmatched. The length of the CDR3 is 12 residues.

J is TRBJ1-5 and V is TRBV6-6; D gene uncertain. There are 12 residues in the CDR3. Germline loops: CDR1 MNHNY, CDR2 SVGAGI (reference sequence). Trimming took 6 bases from V and 6 from J, leaving 9 bases between them. Here the CDR3 reads CASRHASQPQHF. The DNA of the CDR3 is TGTGCCAGCAGACATGCGAGTCAGCCCCAGCATTTT.

The chain recombines TRBV6-4 with TRBJ2-1; 11 bases agree with TRBD2. Germline assignment: CDR1 MRHNA and CDR2 SNTAGT. This CDR3 contains 18 residues. V dropped 2 bases and J dropped 1; count of bases not matched to a gene: 7. CDR3 sequence (DNA): TGTGCCAGCAGTGACGATATAGCGGGAGGGCCATCCTACAATGAGCAGTTCTTC. It is translated as CASSDDIAGGPSYNEQFF.

The chain couples TRBV20-1 to TRBJ1-5; D gene ambiguous. Germline V gene data show CDR1 as DFQATT and CDR2 as SNEGSKA (reference sequence). The CDR3 spans 14 residues. Trimming shortened V by 1 base and J by 3 bases, and 10 bases separated the two germline ends. The CDR3: CSARVSRINQPQHF. CDR3 nucleotide sequence: TGCAGTGCTAGAGTATCCAGGATCAATCAGCCCCAGCATTTT.

This clonotype was found a few times. The rearrangement joins TRBV20-1 to TRBJ2-3; TRBD2 aligns across 12 bases. CDR3 length equals 15 residues. CDR1 is DFQATT, CDR2 SNEGSKA, per germline (reference sequence). J gave up 5 bases and V 4 bases, and 7 bases lay outside the gene matches. The DNA of the CDR3 is TGCAGTGCTACAACGACTAGCGGGAGTCAAGATACGCAGTATTTT. It translates to CSATTTSGSQDTQYF.

V usage is TRBV10-1 and J usage is TRBJ2-1; 9 nucleotides line up with TRBD2. The CDR3 contains 15 residues. V trimming: 4 bases; J trimming: 3 bases; junction bases outside the gene matches: 4. Germline V gene data show CDR1 as WNHNN and CDR2 as SYGVQD (reference sequence). CDR3 bases: TGCGCCAGCAGTGCGGTAGCGGGAGTCTACAATGAGCAGTTCTTC. Protein product: CASSAVAGVYNEQFF.

This clonotype was counted only a few times. The chain links TRBV7-2 to TRBJ1-5; D not certain. CDR1 SGHTA and CDR2 FQGNSA come from the germline V gene. There are 16 residues in the CDR3. V lost 2 bases to trimming and J lost 5 bases, with 16 bases between them. CDR3 region: CASSLSLTDDHQPQHF. Written as DNA, the CDR3 is TGTGCCAGCAGCTTATCACTCACGGATGACCATCAGCCCCAGCATTTT.